Listed below are T cell receptor beta chains from one sample, sequenced in a study of blood T cells in healthy people across ages. TCRdb processed the 5' RACE reads anew with MiXCR; each CDR3 protein has one entry. The sample lists hundreds of thousands of distinct CDR3 sequences; around a fifth were seen once. Material: blood. Receptors originate from a man aged 70 or older in good health. Both conserved end residues are part of each CDR3. The D gene is left open where the match is weak. Clone size is given for some rows only: seen once, a few or many times, or a class if the clone is expanded.

d_gene | len | j_gene | abundance | v_gene | CDR3aa | CDR3nt
TRBD2 | 17 | TRBJ2-3 | . | TRBV20-1 | CSARVPGLVASTDTQYF | TGCAGTGCTAGAGTTCCAGGACTAGTGGCTAGCACAGATACGCAGTATTTT
. | 12 | TRBJ1-5 | few | TRBV20-1 | CSASQDNQPQHF | TGCAGTGCTAGTCAGGACAATCAGCCCCAGCATTTT
TRBD2 | 14 | TRBJ2-3 | many | TRBV29-1 | CSVSGTSGTDTQYF | TGCAGCGTCTCCGGGACTAGCGGCACAGATACGCAGTATTTT
TRBD2 | 16 | TRBJ2-5 | few | TRBV5-1 | CASSLSSAGRQETQYF | TGCGCCAGCAGCTTGAGTTCAGCCGGGAGGCAGGAGACCCAGTACTTC
TRBD1 | 15 | TRBJ2-7 | few | TRBV28 | CASSLWAQGAHEQYF | TGTGCCAGCAGTTTATGGGCCCAGGGGGCCCACGAGCAGTACTTC
. | 16 | TRBJ2-5 | . | TRBV12-3/TRBV12-4 | CASTSTSGLLAETQYF | TGTGCCAGCACCTCGACCTCAGGATTGCTCGCGGAGACCCAGTACTTC
. | 13 | TRBJ2-5 | few | TRBV6-1 | CASSESQQETQYF | TGTGCCAGCAGTGAAAGTCAGCAAGAGACCCAGTACTTC
. | 12 | TRBJ1-2 | . | TRBV12-3/TRBV12-4 | CASSSPGHGHTF | TGTGCCAGCAGTTCTCCCGGACACGGGCACACCTTC
. | 12 | TRBJ2-7 | few | TRBV5-1 | CASSQTGTEQYF | TGCGCCAGCAGCCAAACAGGGACCGAGCAGTACTTC
TRBD2 | 12 | TRBJ2-1 | . | TRBV29-1 | CSIGLALNEQFF | TGCAGCATAGGACTAGCGCTAAATGAGCAGTTCTTC
. | 15 | TRBJ1-4 | few | TRBV5-1 | CASSFQQGGNEKLFF | TGCGCCAGCAGCTTCCAACAGGGAGGCAATGAAAAACTGTTTTTT
. | 12 | TRBJ1-1 | few | TRBV20-1 | CSARVEVTEAFF | TGCAGTGCTAGAGTGGAGGTCACTGAAGCTTTCTTT
. | 16 | TRBJ1-1 | . | TRBV18 | CASSPRTTRSNTEAFF | TGTGCCAGCTCACCGAGGACGACTCGATCGAACACTGAAGCTTTCTTT
TRBD2 | 15 | TRBJ2-4 | . | TRBV4-3 | CASSQDRGGENIQYF | TGCGCCAGCAGCCAAGATCGGGGGGGGGAAAACATTCAGTACTTC
. | 14 | TRBJ2-7 | few | TRBV9 | CASSVTDNPYEQYF | TGTGCCAGCAGCGTGACCGACAACCCCTACGAGCAGTACTTC
TRBD2 | 16 | TRBJ2-1 | . | TRBV14 | CASSQDLTSGSNQQFF | TGTGCCAGCAGCCAAGATCTAACTAGCGGGAGCAATCAGCAGTTCTTC
. | 14 | TRBJ1-1 | . | TRBV12-3/TRBV12-4 | CASSRNRGNTEAFF | TGTGCCAGCAGTCGGAATAGGGGAAACACTGAAGCTTTCTTT
. | 14 | TRBJ1-3 | once | TRBV12-3/TRBV12-4 | CASSLQGLGNTIYF | TGTGCCAGCAGTCTACAGGGATTGGGAAACACCATATATTTT
TRBD2 | 13 | TRBJ2-7 | . | TRBV29-1 | CSVTSGRWDEQYF | TGCAGCGTCACTAGCGGGAGGTGGGACGAGCAGTACTTC
TRBD2 | 15 | TRBJ2-2 | . | TRBV29-1 | CSVGGGGRGTGELFF | TGCAGCGTGGGCGGGGGGGGACGTGGCACCGGGGAGCTGTTTTTT
TRBD2 | 16 | TRBJ2-3 | few | TRBV4-3 | CASSQDQASGRYTQYF | TGCGCCAGCAGCCAAGATCAAGCTAGCGGGAGGTATACGCAGTATTTT
. | 12 | TRBJ2-7 | few | TRBV18 | CASSWGEDEQYF | TGTGCCAGCTCATGGGGAGAGGACGAGCAGTACTTC
. | 15 | TRBJ2-7 | . | TRBV6-1 | CASSAPGERGYEQYF | TGTGCCAGCAGTGCCCCAGGGGAGAGGGGCTACGAGCAGTACTTC
TRBD2 | 14 | TRBJ2-7 | . | TRBV6-2/TRBV6-3 | CASRPLAGNYEQYF | TGTGCCAGCAGACCGCTAGCGGGAAACTACGAGCAGTACTTC
TRBD2 | 14 | TRBJ2-3 | . | TRBV12-3/TRBV12-4 | CASGTSGGTDTQYF | TGTGCCAGCGGGACTAGCGGGGGAACAGATACGCAGTATTTT
. | 14 | TRBJ1-1 | . | TRBV15 | CATSNWTGRAEAFF | TGTGCCACCAGCAACTGGACCGGTAGGGCTGAAGCTTTCTTT
TRBD1 | 14 | TRBJ2-5 | few | TRBV29-1 | CSVTREGAKETQYF | TGCAGCGTTACCCGAGAGGGGGCGAAGGAGACCCAGTACTTC
. | 16 | TRBJ2-7 | . | TRBV4-3 | CASSQDRASEAYEQYF | TGCGCCAGCAGCCAAGATCGCGCTAGCGAGGCCTACGAGCAGTACTTC
TRBD1 | 18 | TRBJ1-6 | . | TRBV6-1 | CASSEGVRTGGRNSPLHF | TGTGCCAGCAGTGAAGGGGTCCGGACAGGGGGCAGGAATTCACCCCTCCACTTT
TRBD2 | 14 | TRBJ2-1 | few | TRBV5-1 | CASSLLAGDDEQFF | TGCGCCAGCAGCTTGTTAGCGGGAGACGATGAGCAGTTCTTC
. | 12 | TRBJ1-2 | . | TRBV7-2 | CASRETRHGYTF | TGTGCCAGCAGAGAGACCCGGCATGGCTACACCTTC
. | 14 | TRBJ2-2 | few | TRBV12-3/TRBV12-4 | CASNQARVSGELFF | TGTGCCAGCAATCAGGCCAGGGTCTCCGGGGAGCTGTTTTTT
. | 13 | TRBJ1-2 | . | TRBV12-3/TRBV12-4 | CASSGTENYGYTF | TGTGCCAGCTCTGGGACGGAAAACTATGGCTACACCTTC
. | 16 | TRBJ2-2 | few | TRBV3-1 | CASSQDPGFATGELFF | TGTGCCAGCAGCCAAGATCCGGGGTTCGCCACCGGGGAGCTGTTTTTT
. | 14 | TRBJ2-1 | many | TRBV5-1 | CASSQGLPYNEQFF | TGCGCCAGCAGCCAAGGTTTACCCTACAATGAGCAGTTCTTC
. | 15 | TRBJ2-7 | . | TRBV21-1 | CASSKLQGGFYEQYF | TGTGCCAGCAGCAAACTACAGGGAGGTTTCTACGAGCAGTACTTC
. | 14 | TRBJ1-5 | few | TRBV7-9 | CASSGTGSNQPQHF | TGTGCCAGCAGCGGGACGGGTAGCAATCAGCCCCAGCATTTT
. | 12 | TRBJ2-5 | . | TRBV7-9 | CASSLAIETQYF | TGTGCCAGCAGCTTGGCTATAGAGACCCAGTACTTC
TRBD2 | 14 | TRBJ2-7 | . | TRBV7-2 | CASSPTSGVYEQYF | TGTGCCAGCAGCCCGACTAGCGGGGTCTACGAGCAGTACTTC
. | 15 | TRBJ2-5 | many | TRBV24-1 | CATSDLVEQKETQYF | TGTGCCACCAGTGATTTAGTAGAACAGAAAGAGACCCAGTACTTC